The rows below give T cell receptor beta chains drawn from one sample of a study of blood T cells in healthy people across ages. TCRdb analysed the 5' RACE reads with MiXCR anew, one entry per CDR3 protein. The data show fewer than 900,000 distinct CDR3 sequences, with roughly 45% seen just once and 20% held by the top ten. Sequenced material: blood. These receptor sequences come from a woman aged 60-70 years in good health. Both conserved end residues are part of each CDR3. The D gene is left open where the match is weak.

CDR3 protein: CASSSLAGEVPKNIQYF
J gene: TRBJ2-4
V gene: TRBV27
D gene: TRBD2

CDR3 protein: CASSPTSGSGQDTQYF
J gene: TRBJ2-3
V gene: TRBV18
D gene: TRBD2

CDR3 protein: CASKLQGPYEQYF
J gene: TRBJ2-7
V gene: TRBV6-2/TRBV6-3
D gene: TRBD1

CDR3 protein: CACSPGRYNEQYF
J gene: TRBJ2-5
V gene: TRBV3-1
D gene: -

CDR3 protein: CASSQRGLATDTQYF
J gene: TRBJ2-3
V gene: TRBV12-3/TRBV12-4
D gene: TRBD2

CDR3 protein: CASTPSSGRLGEAQYF
J gene: TRBJ2-5
V gene: TRBV6-2/TRBV6-3
D gene: TRBD2

CDR3 protein: CASSIGQVITSNQPQHF
J gene: TRBJ1-5
V gene: TRBV19
D gene: -

CDR3 protein: CASSLANFFPENTEAFF
J gene: TRBJ1-1
V gene: TRBV5-1
D gene: -

CDR3 protein: CASRLRDGQLDNEQFF
J gene: TRBJ2-1
V gene: TRBV5-6
D gene: -

CDR3 protein: CASRPGGPPYEQYF
J gene: TRBJ2-7
V gene: TRBV6-5
D gene: TRBD2

CDR3 protein: CASSSGGPEQFF
J gene: TRBJ2-1
V gene: TRBV5-6
D gene: -

CDR3 protein: CSARHRQGAPVDTQYF
J gene: TRBJ2-3
V gene: TRBV20-1
D gene: TRBD1

CDR3 protein: CSARDLKREDRWHEQFF
J gene: TRBJ2-1
V gene: TRBV20-1
D gene: TRBD2

CDR3 protein: CASIGAGYGYTF
J gene: TRBJ1-2
V gene: TRBV6-1
D gene: -

CDR3 protein: CASSVGTTNEKLFF
J gene: TRBJ1-4
V gene: TRBV7-2
D gene: -

CDR3 protein: CAGSSQDRGHNEQFF
J gene: TRBJ2-1
V gene: TRBV7-9
D gene: TRBD1

CDR3 protein: CSASAQSHGYTF
J gene: TRBJ1-2
V gene: TRBV20-1
D gene: -

CDR3 protein: CASSPRTSGSVYEQYF
J gene: TRBJ2-7
V gene: TRBV18
D gene: TRBD2

CDR3 protein: CASSPRGGTNTEAFF
J gene: TRBJ1-1
V gene: TRBV7-3
D gene: -

CDR3 protein: CAWSGTSGGLGTQYF
J gene: TRBJ2-3
V gene: TRBV30
D gene: TRBD2

CDR3 protein: CASSAPGTGGANEQFF
J gene: TRBJ2-1
V gene: TRBV12-3/TRBV12-4
D gene: TRBD1

CDR3 protein: CASSLNTGTGSVQPQHF
J gene: TRBJ1-5
V gene: TRBV28
D gene: TRBD1

CDR3 protein: CAWSVLGRLNTEAFF
J gene: TRBJ1-1
V gene: TRBV30
D gene: -

CDR3 protein: CAGRTSGNTIYF
J gene: TRBJ1-3
V gene: TRBV12-3/TRBV12-4
D gene: -

CDR3 protein: CASSIGQASRTYEQYF
J gene: TRBJ2-7
V gene: TRBV5-1
D gene: TRBD1

CDR3 protein: CASSKGGIAGGFTYEQYF
J gene: TRBJ2-7
V gene: TRBV21-1
D gene: -

CDR3 protein: CASSQVLSRTGTNYEQYF
J gene: TRBJ2-7
V gene: TRBV4-1
D gene: -

CDR3 protein: CASQGRGNMGTGELFF
J gene: TRBJ2-2
V gene: TRBV10-2
D gene: -

CDR3 protein: CSVPTGRTQYF
J gene: -
V gene: TRBV29-1
D gene: TRBD1

CDR3 protein: CASSFLAGGPAETQYF
J gene: TRBJ2-5
V gene: TRBV7-2
D gene: TRBD2

CDR3 protein: CASSGGTQPYEQYF
J gene: TRBJ2-7
V gene: TRBV25-1
D gene: -

CDR3 protein: CASSQGGGLGGIQYF
J gene: TRBJ2-4
V gene: TRBV3-1
D gene: TRBD2

CDR3 protein: CSARRGTTANYGYTF
J gene: TRBJ1-2
V gene: TRBV20-1
D gene: -

CDR3 protein: CSAPGTSPSLRTGELFF
J gene: TRBJ2-2
V gene: TRBV20-1
D gene: TRBD2

CDR3 protein: CATSPGQGAYEQFF
J gene: TRBJ2-1
V gene: TRBV24-1
D gene: TRBD1

CDR3 protein: CASSSSGTGKYF
J gene: TRBJ2-5
V gene: TRBV7-2
D gene: TRBD1

CDR3 protein: CASSSSGTSNQETQYF
J gene: TRBJ2-5
V gene: TRBV7-9
D gene: TRBD2

CDR3 protein: CASNLQRGTGTQYF
J gene: TRBJ2-3
V gene: TRBV27
D gene: -

CDR3 protein: CASSSTADVAEQFF
J gene: TRBJ2-1
V gene: TRBV5-1
D gene: -

CDR3 protein: CASSTILQGDYTF
J gene: TRBJ1-2
V gene: TRBV12-3/TRBV12-4
D gene: -

CDR3 protein: CASSRQAMNTEAFF
J gene: TRBJ1-1
V gene: TRBV6-5
D gene: -

CDR3 protein: CATSEWGSYNEQYF
J gene: TRBJ2-5
V gene: TRBV15
D gene: -

CDR3 protein: CASSLGQRTGELFF
J gene: TRBJ2-2
V gene: TRBV5-8
D gene: -

CDR3 protein: CSVGQGTVTNYGYTF
J gene: TRBJ1-2
V gene: TRBV29-1
D gene: TRBD1